This TCR beta chain was recovered during a study of shared clonotypes between healthy human individuals. A remark on this clone: Antigen specificity is unknown.

Whole-study results and caveats: Naive CD4 clonotypes were shared across a few donors at 5% to 6%. Incompleteness in sorted-subset sequencing, despite large depth, was shown by rarefaction.

Sequencing was performed with immunoSEQ multiplex PCR; in TCRdb, only in-frame clones are kept and a portion is missing. The sample lists 950,000 to 1,300,000 clones; around four fifths were seen once. Germline V CDR1 and CDR2: MDHEN, SYDVKM. The V gene lost 10 bases and the J gene lost 1 base, with 11 bases spanning the gap. There are 12 residues in the CDR3. The receptor comes from a man between 18 and 29 years old in good health. The sample taken for sequencing was memory CD4+ T cells sorted from blood. The subset denotes: CD45RA-negative fraction. This chain links TRBV28 with TRBJ2-7; D is perhaps TRBD1 or TRBD2 (5 bases each). This CDR3 reads CAIKGTSYEQYF. The CDR3 DNA reads TGTGCCATCAAAGGGACGTCCTACGAGCAGTACTTC.